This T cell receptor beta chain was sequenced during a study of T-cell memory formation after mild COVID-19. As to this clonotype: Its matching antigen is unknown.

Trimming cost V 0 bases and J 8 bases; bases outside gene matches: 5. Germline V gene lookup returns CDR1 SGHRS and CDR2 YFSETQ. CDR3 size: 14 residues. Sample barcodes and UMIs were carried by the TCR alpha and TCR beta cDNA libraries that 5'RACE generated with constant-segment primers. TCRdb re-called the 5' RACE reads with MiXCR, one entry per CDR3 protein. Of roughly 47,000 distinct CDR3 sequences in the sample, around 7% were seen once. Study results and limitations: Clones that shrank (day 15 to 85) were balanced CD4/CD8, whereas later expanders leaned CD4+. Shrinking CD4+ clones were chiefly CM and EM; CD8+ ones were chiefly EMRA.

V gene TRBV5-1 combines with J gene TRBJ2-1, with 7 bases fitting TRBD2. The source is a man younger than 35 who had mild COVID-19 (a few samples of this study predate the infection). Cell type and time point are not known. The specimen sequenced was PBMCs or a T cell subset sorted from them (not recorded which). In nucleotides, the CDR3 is TGCGCCAGCAGCTTGGCGCTAGCGGTGCATGAGCAGTTCTTC. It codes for CASSLALAVHEQFF. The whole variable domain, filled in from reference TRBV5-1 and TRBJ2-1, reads KAGVTQTPRYLIKTRGQQVTLSCSPISGHRSVSWYQQTPGQGLQFLFEYFSETQRNKGNFPGRFSGRQFSNSRSEMNVSTLELGDSALYLCASSLALAVHEQFFGPGTRLTVL.